Listed below are T cell receptor beta chains from one sample, sequenced in a study of post-analysis software for immune sequencing data. Via MiXCR, TCRdb re-called the PCR reads, giving one row per CDR3 protein. Among approximately 770,000 distinct CDR3 sequences listed, about 45% were seen once. What was sequenced was blood. Receptors originate from a girl under 18 with multiple sclerosis. Each CDR3 is given with its conserved first and last residue. A D gene is named only where the DNA matches it firmly. The size entry is marked missing in some rows and otherwise reads once, few, many or a size class.

size	D	V	J	CDR3	DNA
NA	TRBD1	TRBV20-1	TRBJ2-4	CSARDQDRGDIQYF	TGCAGTGCTAGAGACCAGGACAGGGGGGACATTCAGTACTTC
NA	TRBD2	TRBV12-3/TRBV12-4	TRBJ2-5	CASSSPKREKQETQYF	TGTGCCAGCAGTTCCCCTAAGCGGGAGAAGCAAGAGACCCAGTACTTC
NA	NA	TRBV7-2	TRBJ1-1	CASSPVRPDTEAFF	TGTGCCAGCAGCCCAGTCCGCCCCGACACTGAAGCTTTCTTT
NA	NA	TRBV27	TRBJ2-4	CASKGGRNIQYF	TGTGCCAGCAAAGGGGGGCGAAACATTCAGTACTTC
NA	NA	TRBV6-8	TRBJ2-1	CASSLLELASSYNEQFF	TGTGCCAGCAGTCTCCTGGAGTTGGCGTCCTCCTACAATGAGCAGTTCTTC
NA	NA	TRBV7-9	TRBJ2-7	CASSSRVLGGDTYEQYF	TGTGCCAGCAGCTCAAGGGTCTTGGGCGGTGATACTTACGAGCAGTACTTC
NA	NA	TRBV24-1	TRBJ1-5	CATSHPGDSQETQHF	TGTGCCACCTCCCACCCAGGTGACTCTCAAGAGACCCAGCATTTT
NA	NA	TRBV5-1	TRBJ1-1	CASSLGVTRSEAFF	TGCGCCAGCAGCTTGGGGGTCACCCGTTCTGAAGCTTTCTTT
few	TRBD2	TRBV24-1	TRBJ2-3	CATSDLAGGPDTQYF	TGTGCCACCAGTGATTTAGCGGGAGGGCCGGATACGCAGTATTTT
NA	NA	TRBV12-3/TRBV12-4	TRBJ2-7	CASSLGTKNHEQYF	TGTGCCAGCAGTTTAGGGACAAAGAACCACGAGCAGTACTTC
NA	NA	TRBV20-1	TRBJ2-2	CSARFGISTGELFF	TGCAGTGCTAGGTTCGGGATTAGCACCGGGGAGCTGTTTTTT
NA	TRBD1	TRBV6-4	TRBJ2-1	CASPDRGEGNEQFF	TGTGCCAGCCCGGACAGGGGAGAGGGAAATGAGCAGTTCTTC
few	NA	TRBV29-1	TRBJ1-1	CSVDGAFF	TGCAGCGTTGACGGAGCTTTCTTT
once	NA	TRBV5-1	TRBJ2-3	CASSRRGVRTDTQYF	TGCGCCAGCAGCCGCCGAGGAGTGCGCACAGATACGCAGTATTTT
few	TRBD2	TRBV6-2/TRBV6-3	TRBJ2-1	CASSGTSLSNEQFF	TGTGCCAGCTCCGGGACTAGCCTTTCCAATGAGCAGTTCTTC
few	TRBD2	TRBV20-1	TRBJ2-7	CSAAQRSGRVLEQYF	TGCAGTGCTGCCCAACGTAGCGGGAGGGTCCTGGAGCAGTACTTC
NA	NA	TRBV20-1	TRBJ2-5	CSAREGRRDPLETQYF	TGCAGTGCTAGAGAAGGCCGGCGGGACCCCCTGGAGACCCAGTACTTC
once	TRBD2	TRBV24-1	TRBJ2-3	CATSDSVAGDLDTQYF	TGTGCCACCAGTGATTCGGTAGCGGGAGACCTAGATACGCAGTATTTT
NA	NA	TRBV4-3	TRBJ2-7	CASSLWRGTYEQYF	TGCGCCAGCAGCCTCTGGCGGGGTACGTACGAGCAGTACTTC
few	TRBD1	TRBV5-1	TRBJ2-7	CASNPGTGGGGYEQYF	TGCGCCAGCAACCCCGGGACAGGGGGAGGTGGGTACGAGCAGTACTTC
NA	NA	TRBV29-1	TRBJ2-3	CSAALDSSTDTQYF	TGCAGCGCCGCTCTGGACTCGTCCACAGATACGCAGTATTTT
once	TRBD2	TRBV7-8	TRBJ2-1	CASSQGRSGGLFNEQFF	TGTGCCAGCAGCCAAGGAAGAAGCGGGGGGTTATTCAATGAGCAGTTCTTC
NA	TRBD2	TRBV5-1	TRBJ2-3	CASSTPLAGYTDTQYF	TGCGCCAGCAGTACCCCACTAGCGGGGTACACAGATACGCAGTATTTT
NA	TRBD2	TRBV12-3/TRBV12-4	TRBJ2-1	CASSLDLAGGNNEQFF	TGTGCCAGCAGTTTAGATCTAGCGGGAGGGAACAATGAGCAGTTCTTC
NA	TRBD1	TRBV28	TRBJ2-1	CASAGGWDNEQFF	TGTGCCAGCGCAGGGGGTTGGGACAATGAGCAGTTCTTC
NA	NA	TRBV7-2	TRBJ2-1	CASSATWDEQFF	TGTGCCAGCAGCGCAACTTGGGATGAGCAGTTCTTC
NA	NA	TRBV12-3/TRBV12-4	TRBJ2-3	CASSHDRLGTDTQYF	TGTGCCAGCAGTCACGACAGACTAGGCACAGATACGCAGTATTTT
few	NA	TRBV10-3	TRBJ2-7	CAISEGGETGSDEQYF	TGTGCCATCAGTGAGGGGGGGGAGACAGGGTCCGACGAGCAGTACTTC
NA	TRBD2	TRBV12-3/TRBV12-4	TRBJ2-4	CASSLASGKITKNIQYF	TGTGCCAGCAGTTTGGCTAGCGGGAAAATAACCAAAAACATTCAGTACTTC
NA	NA	TRBV4-2	TRBJ2-1	CASSQDEGGEQFF	TGTGCCAGCAGCCAAGATGAAGGCGGGGAGCAGTTCTTC
NA	TRBD2	TRBV5-1	TRBJ2-1	CASSDGKGLAGGPKQFF	TGCGCCAGCAGCGATGGCAAAGGACTAGCGGGAGGGCCTAAGCAGTTCTTC
NA	NA	TRBV30	TRBJ1-4	CAWSGTGGGPKLFF	TGTGCCTGGAGTGGGACCGGGGGGGGTCCAAAACTGTTTTTT
once	TRBD1	TRBV15	TRBJ2-7	CATSRDGTGIYEQYF	TGTGCCACCAGCAGAGATGGGACAGGGATCTACGAGCAGTACTTC
few	NA	TRBV20-1	TRBJ1-2	CSASAGDTNYGYTF	TGCAGTGCTAGTGCAGGGGATACTAACTATGGCTACACCTTC
once	TRBD2	TRBV6-5	TRBJ2-7	CASSFRGGGTSGRSGPYEQYF	TGTGCCAGCAGTTTTCGAGGGGGAGGGACTAGCGGGAGATCGGGGCCCTACGAGCAGTACTTC
few	TRBD1	TRBV4-2	TRBJ1-1	CASSQVLRGQNTEAFF	TGTGCCAGCAGCCAAGTTTTGAGGGGGCAGAACACTGAAGCTTTCTTT
NA	NA	TRBV11-2	TRBJ2-1	CASSPVAGLPSYNEQFF	TGTGCCAGCAGCCCAGTCGCGGGACTTCCAAGTTACAATGAGCAGTTCTTC
few	NA	TRBV9	TRBJ2-3	CASSVGPGKGTDTQYF	TGTGCCAGCAGCGTAGGCCCGGGGAAGGGCACAGATACGCAGTATTTT
NA	TRBD2	TRBV7-9	TRBJ2-2	CASSPGLDRHRAGELFF	TGTGCCAGCAGCCCGGGACTAGACAGACATCGGGCCGGGGAGCTGTTTTTT
NA	NA	TRBV6-1	TRBJ2-7	CASSYRPPYPYEQYF	TGTGCCAGCAGTTATAGACCTCCTTACCCTTACGAGCAGTACTTC
many	NA	TRBV7-4	TRBJ2-7	CASSLKVSYEQYF	TGTGCCAGCAGCTTAAAAGTATCGTACGAGCAGTACTTC
once	NA	TRBV28	TRBJ2-3	CASSSPAKAGTSTDTQYF	TGTGCCAGCAGTTCTCCCGCTAAGGCGGGGACTAGCACAGATACGCAGTATTTT
NA	TRBD2	TRBV7-2	TRBJ2-1	CASSVTSGSNEQFF	TGTGCCAGCAGCGTCACTAGCGGAAGCAATGAGCAGTTCTTC
NA	TRBD1	TRBV28	TRBJ2-4	CASSFFRDRVDEQYF	TGTGCCAGCAGTTTTTTCCGGGACAGGGTTGATGAGCAGTACTTC
NA	NA	TRBV7-6	TRBJ2-7	CASSLGMGRSYEQYF	TGTGCCAGCAGCTTAGGTATGGGGCGCTCCTACGAGCAGTACTTC
few	NA	TRBV29-1	TRBJ1-2	CSVEAQDYGYTF	TGCAGCGTTGAGGCGCAAGACTATGGCTACACCTTC
NA	NA	TRBV5-6	TRBJ2-1	CASSQTDSDEQFF	TGTGCCAGCAGCCAAACGGACAGCGATGAGCAGTTCTTC
NA	TRBD1	TRBV7-9	TRBJ2-7	CASSLSRQGAFEQYF	TGTGCCAGCAGCTTATCGCGGCAGGGGGCCTTCGAGCAGTACTTC
NA	NA	TRBV6-6	TRBJ1-2	CASSYTGGGGKGGYTF	TGTGCCAGCAGTTACACCGGTGGGGGGGGAAAGGGTGGCTACACCTTC
NA	NA	TRBV7-9	TRBJ2-7	CASSSGREVGEQYF	TGTGCCAGCAGCTCGGGCAGGGAGGTGGGGGAGCAGTACTTC
few	TRBD1	TRBV5-5	TRBJ2-1	CASSSPRGREQFF	TGTGCCAGCAGCTCGCCCAGGGGGAGAGAGCAGTTCTTC
few	NA	TRBV20-1	TRBJ2-5	CSARGPEGQYF	TGCAGTGCTAGAGGGCCCGAAGGGCAGTACTTC
few	NA	TRBV27	TRBJ2-7	CASSPTVSYEQYF	TGTGCCAGCAGTCCGACAGTCAGCTACGAGCAGTACTTC
few	TRBD2	TRBV10-3	TRBJ2-3	CAISESGGSDTQYF	TGTGCCATCAGTGAGTCTGGCGGGAGTGATACGCAGTATTTT
once	NA	TRBV7-9	TRBJ2-7	CASSLGEAAQYF	TGTGCCAGCAGCCTAGGCGAGGCGGCGCAGTACTTC
NA	TRBD2	TRBV4-3	TRBJ2-2	CASSQGAGDEGRTGELFF	TGCGCCAGCAGCCAAGGGGCGGGAGACGAGGGACGGACCGGGGAGCTGTTTTTT
few	NA	TRBV9	TRBJ2-1	CASSVAEPYNEQFF	TGTGCCAGCAGCGTAGCGGAGCCTTACAATGAGCAGTTCTTC